The 25 T cell receptor beta chains below come from one sample, sequenced in a study of spatial heterogeneity in lung cancer. Findings of the study overall: Expanded alpha and beta TCR counts within tumors tracked tumor mutation counts.

As for time point: sample taken at primary tumor resection. Antigen specificity for these receptors is unknown. TCRdb itself ran the 5' RACE reads through MiXCR, one entry per CDR3 protein. The repertoire has about 11,000 distinct CDR3 sequences, 4% to 6.5% of them found once; the top ten carry 9.5% to 15%. The sequencing here drew on lung tumor tissue, taken at surgery. Receptors originate from a male donor with early-stage non-small cell lung cancer.

This clonotype was counted at least ten times. Because the library targeted alpha chains, this beta chain is an off-target read whose size means little. CDR3 amino acids: CSARDFQDEQFF. The CDR3 DNA is TGCAGTGCTAGAGATTTTCAGGATGAGCAGTTCTTC. The chain uses TRBV20-1 and TRBJ2-1; D not resolved. CDR1 is DFQATT, CDR2 SNEGSKA, per germline (reference sequence). V was cut by 0 bases and J by 8 bases, with 8 bases left in between. The CDR3 is 12 amino acids.

By frequency in the sample, this clonotype is medium-sized (0.01 to 0.1%). The library was prepared for alpha chains; this beta chain is a stray read, so its frequency means little. The V call is TRBV4-3, the J call TRBJ2-3; D call uncertain. The CDR3 is 13 residues long. The germline CDR1 and CDR2 sequences are LGHNA and YSLEER. V was pared by 0 bases and J by 6 bases, with 7 bases between. The CDR3 protein is CASSQDGRDTQYF. For the CDR3, the DNA is TGCGCCAGCAGCCAAGATGGAAGGGATACGCAGTATTTT.

This clonotype came up many times. Little can be read into the size of this beta chain, an off-target read in a library designed for alpha chains. V gene TRBV5-1 combines with J gene TRBJ2-7, with 7 bases lining up with TRBD1. The CDR3 extends over 15 amino acids. From germline, CDR1 is SGHRS and CDR2 YFSETQ. V dropped 4 bases and J dropped 2; count of bases not matched to a gene: 9. The DNA for the CDR3 is TGCGCCAGCAGCCTAGGGACAGTATCCCCCTACGAGCAGTACTTC. Residues: CASSLGTVSPYEQYF.

This clonotype was observed many times. Because this beta chain is a stray read in a library intended to capture alpha chains, its abundance should not be given much weight. The chain employs TRBV7-2 and TRBJ2-4, with 9 bases lining up with TRBD1. Unmatched junction bases numbered 5, after V lost 1 base and J lost 4 bases. Germline V gene sequence: CDR1 SGHTA, CDR2 FQGNSA. The CDR3 loop spans 16 amino acids. CDR3 in amino acids: CASSLVAGTGKNIQYF. In DNA form, the CDR3 reads TGTGCCAGCAGCTTAGTCGCCGGGACAGGGAAAAACATTCAGTACTTC.

This clonotype was detected many times. This beta chain represents an off-target read in a library built for alpha chains; its size is of limited meaning. V gene TRBV6-5 combines with J gene TRBJ1-6, with D possibly matching TRBD1 (6 bases). Trimming cost V 6 bases and J 3 bases, with 9 bases left between them. The CDR3 is 14 amino acids. Germline loops: CDR1 MNHEY, CDR2 SVGAGI. The CDR3 loop is CASSFRGYNSPLHF. Written as DNA, the CDR3 is TGTGCCAGCAGCTTCAGGGGCTATAATTCACCCCTCCACTTT.

This clonotype was recorded many times. A library prepared for alpha chains yielded this beta chain as an off-target read; its size is of little meaning. The chain has TRBV5-4 and TRBJ2-1, with 11 nucleotides matching TRBD2. J lost 4 bases, V lost 3 bases, and 3 bases had no gene match. The CDR3 has 15 residues. Germline V gene lookup returns CDR1 SGHNT and CDR2 YYREEE (reference sequence). The CDR3 here is CASSSGTSGYNEQFF. CDR3 nucleotide sequence: TGTGCCAGCAGCTCCGGGACTAGCGGTTACAATGAGCAGTTCTTC.

In this sample, this clonotype turned up many times. Within a library made for alpha chains, this beta chain is off target, and its count is uninformative. The chain links TRBV12-3 or TRBV12-4 to TRBJ2-1; no firm D call. CDR3 length equals 11 residues. The V end lost 6 bases, the J end lost 8 bases, and 8 bases lay between the germline ends. The CDR3, as DNA: TGTGCCAGCAGACTTAACTATGAGCAGTTCTTC. Its translation: CASRLNYEQFF.

This clonotype is medium-sized within its sample. Since it is a stray read in a library aimed at alpha chains, this beta chain has a size that is not meaningful. This chain connects TRBV13 to TRBJ1-6, with D possibly being TRBD1 (5 bases). Deletions cut 2 bases from V and 10 bases from J, with 18 bases between. This CDR3 contains 16 residues. Germline V lookup: CDR1 PRHDT, CDR2 FYEKMQ (reference sequence). The chain's CDR3 is CASSLRVGFSGSPLHF. CDR3 coding DNA: TGTGCCAGCAGCTTAAGAGTAGGGTTCTCAGGGTCACCCCTCCACTTT.

A few counts support this clonotype. Found in a library prepared for alpha chains, this beta chain is an off-target read, and its abundance has little meaning. V gene TRBV12-3 or TRBV12-4 combines with J gene TRBJ2-5; D call uncertain. The CDR3 is 14 residues long. Trimming took 2 bases from V and 5 from J, leaving 12 bases between them. Written as DNA, the CDR3 is TGTGCCAGCAGTTTACTCTCTACTCAGGAGACCCAGTACTTC. This codes for CASSLLSTQETQYF.

Points on this clonotype: A junction end diverges from the germline sequence, so it may reflect a read error. This beta chain represents an off-target read in a library built for alpha chains; its size is of limited meaning. The chain is built from TRBV11-2 and TRBJ2-3; D might be TRBD2 (5 bases). The CDR3 length is 16 residues. The V gene's germline CDR1 is SGHAT and CDR2 FQNNGV. CDR3: CSSSAQRVGLPDTQYF. CDR3 nucleotides: TGTTCCAGCAGCGCCCAGAGGGTCGGGTTACCAGATACGCAGTATTTT.

This clonotype is labeled large (0.1 to 1%). For a library built for alpha chains, this beta chain is a stray read; little rests on its size. The J gene is TRBJ1-1, the V gene TRBV6-5; D might be TRBD1 (5 bases). This CDR3 is built from 13 residues. V was trimmed by 7 bases and J by 2 bases, leaving 11 bases between them. Germline assignment: CDR1 MNHEY and CDR2 SVGAGI. CDR3 DNA sequence: TGTGCCAGCACATCAGGGATCAACACTGAAGCTTTCTTT. It yields the protein CASTSGINTEAFF.

This clonotype has at least ten counts. This beta chain is an unintended read in a library built for alpha chains; its size means little. The V call is TRBV5-1, the J call TRBJ1-1, with 7 bases aligning to TRBD1. Trimming at V came to 6 bases and at J to 4 bases, leaving 6 bases not matched to a gene. Germline V CDR1 and CDR2: SGHRS, YFSETQ. The CDR3 runs to 13 residues. In DNA, the CDR3 is TGCGCCAGCATGCAGGGGGGAAGCACTGAAGCTTTCTTT. This gives the protein CASMQGGSTEAFF.

This clonotype is labeled medium-sized. Found in a library prepared for alpha chains, this beta chain is an off-target read, and its abundance has little meaning. The V and J genes are TRBV5-6 and TRBJ2-2; maybe TRBD2 (5 bases). V shed 1 base and J shed 5 bases, with 6 bases lying between them. The CDR3 sequence is 13 residues long. The V gene's germline CDR1 is SGHDT and CDR2 YYEEEE. The CDR3, as DNA: TGTGCCAGCAGCTTGTGGACTACCGGGGAGCTGTTTTTT. It encodes CASSLWTTGELFF.

As to this clonotype: This beta chain represents an off-target read in a library built for alpha chains; its size is of limited meaning. This chain connects TRBV12-3 or TRBV12-4 to TRBJ2-7; D tentatively fits TRBD1 or TRBD2 (6 bases each). The CDR3 is 15 residues long. V lost 3 bases to trimming and J lost 1 base, with 13 bases between them. The CDR3 coding sequence is TGTGCCAGCAGTTTCGGTAGGGGGGTTTCCTACGAGCAGTACTTC. Translated, it gives CASSFGRGVSYEQYF.

This clonotype appeared many times. Because this beta chain is a stray read in a library intended to capture alpha chains, its abundance should not be given much weight. In DNA form, the CDR3 reads TGTGCCAGCAGCTATGATAAAGCGGGGAAAAGCACAGATACGCAGTATTTT. It specifies CASSYDKAGKSTDTQYF. This sequence joins TRBV7-9 and TRBJ2-3, with 7 positions matching TRBD2. V trimming: 4 bases; J trimming: 0 bases; junction bases outside the gene matches: 10. Germline V gene lookup returns CDR1 SEHNR and CDR2 FQNEAQ (reference sequence). This CDR3 comprises 17 residues.

By share, this clonotype ranks as medium-sized. This beta chain is a stray sequence in a library constructed for alpha chains; its clone size is not meaningful. CDR3 in DNA: TGCAGCGTTGATCAGGGGACGAACACTGAAGCTTTCTTT. Protein: CSVDQGTNTEAFF. This chain joins TRBV29-1 and TRBJ1-1; a weak D match, TRBD1 (6 bases). Germline V gene lookup returns CDR1 SQVTM and CDR2 ANQGSEA. V lost 3 bases and J lost 1, with 9 bases in between. The CDR3 has 13 amino acids.

By sample share, this clonotype is medium-sized. The library was designed around alpha chains, so this beta chain is a stray read whose abundance carries little weight. This chain connects TRBV24-1 to TRBJ2-7; D gene ambiguous. Germline CDR1 reads KGHDR; CDR2 reads SFDVKD. CDR3 length equals 14 residues. Trimming shortened V by 5 bases and J by 3 bases, and 13 bases separated the two germline ends. CDR3 loop: CATSAAVLHYEQYF. As DNA, the CDR3 is TGTGCCACCAGTGCCGCAGTCCTTCACTACGAGCAGTACTTC.

This clonotype appeared many times. As an off-target read in a library built for alpha chains, this beta chain has a frequency of little significance. This sequence joins TRBV4-3 and TRBJ1-2; D gene unclear. The CDR3 is 15 amino acids. V gave up 0 bases and J gave up 6 bases, with 14 bases separating them. CDR1 is LGHNA, CDR2 YSLEER, per germline. The CDR3 sequence is CASSQDGNRIDGYTF. DNA of the CDR3: TGCGCCAGCAGCCAAGACGGGAATCGGATAGATGGCTACACCTTC.

This clonotype has ten or more counts. This beta chain is an off-target read within a library intended for alpha chains, so its frequency means little. V is TRBV29-1 and J is TRBJ2-3, with TRBD1 matching over 9 bases. Germline V lookup: CDR1 SQVTM, CDR2 ANQGSEA. The CDR3 runs 15 residues. After removal of 4 bases from V and 1 base from J, the junction contained 6 bases not matched to a gene. The CDR3 reads CSVGPRDRGTDTQYF. The CDR3 DNA reads TGCAGCGTTGGGCCCCGGGACAGGGGCACAGATACGCAGTATTTT.

This clonotype was recorded at least ten times. Found in a library prepared for alpha chains, this beta chain is an off-target read, and its abundance has little meaning. The J gene is TRBJ2-1, the V gene TRBV20-1; D might be TRBD2 (6 bases). Germline values: CDR1 DFQATT, CDR2 SNEGSKA (reference sequence). V was pared by 5 bases and J by 5 bases, with 19 bases between. This CDR3 spans 15 amino acids. This CDR3 reads CSAGRPGTLDNEQFF. The DNA for the CDR3 is TGCAGTGCTGGACGACCCGGGACTTTAGACAATGAGCAGTTCTTC.

This clonotype was detected ten times or more. This beta chain is an unintended read in a library built for alpha chains; its size means little. The rearrangement uses TRBV28 and TRBJ1-4; no clear D. CDR1 and CDR2 from the germline V gene are MDHEN and SYDVKM. Trimming cost V 5 bases and J 0 bases, with 10 bases left between them. CDR3 length: 15 residues. The CDR3 here is CASSTTEATNEKLFF. The CDR3 DNA reads as TGTGCCAGCAGTACTACAGAGGCAACTAATGAAAAACTGTTTTTT.

About this clonotype: This beta chain is off target for a library built for alpha chains, so its abundance means little. The genes are TRBV19 and TRBJ2-5, with TRBD2 matching over 13 bases. Germline CDR1 is LNHDA and CDR2 is SQIVND (reference sequence). There are 15 residues in the CDR3. V shed 8 bases, J shed 0 bases, and the junction held 3 bases outside the gene matches. CDR3: CASRGTSGDQETQYF. CDR3 nucleotide sequence: TGTGCCAGTCGGGGGACTAGCGGGGACCAAGAGACCCAGTACTTC.

This clonotype is categorized as medium-sized (0.01 to 0.1%). The size of this beta chain means little, since it is a stray read in a library made for alpha chains. The genes are TRBV3-1 and TRBJ1-5; D call uncertain. Germline CDR1 and CDR2: LGHDT and YNNKEL (reference sequence). The germline V and J ends were trimmed by 4 bases and 3 bases, with 13 bases remaining between them. This CDR3 contains 15 residues. In DNA, the CDR3 is TGTGCCAGCAGCCCCCAGTTCTGGTCCAATCAGCCCCAGCATTTT. Translated, it gives CASSPQFWSNQPQHF.

In its sample, this clonotype is medium-sized (0.01 to 0.1%). In a library made to pick up alpha chains, this beta chain is a stray read with a size that means little. The chain links TRBV5-1 to TRBJ1-4, with 7 bases lining up with TRBD1. V lost 4 bases, J lost 5 bases, and 20 bases stayed unmatched. The CDR3 runs 19 residues. CDR1 is SGHRS, CDR2 YFSETQ, per germline. The CDR3 reads CASSPGMTGFFRNNEKLFF. CDR3 coding DNA: TGCGCCAGCAGCCCGGGAATGACAGGGTTCTTTCGGAACAATGAAAAACTGTTTTTT.

Within the sample, this clonotype is medium-sized. This beta chain is a stray sequence in a library constructed for alpha chains; its clone size is not meaningful. DNA of the CDR3: TGTGCCAGCACCCCCGCGAGCGGGAGTTCTTTGAATGAGCAGTTCTTC. Protein sequence: CASTPASGSSLNEQFF. V and J are TRBV5-6 and TRBJ2-1, with 8 nucleotides matching TRBD2. CDR3 size: 16 residues. Germline CDR1 SGHDT, CDR2 YYEEEE. V gave up 6 bases and J gave up 7 bases; unmatched junction bases: 15.